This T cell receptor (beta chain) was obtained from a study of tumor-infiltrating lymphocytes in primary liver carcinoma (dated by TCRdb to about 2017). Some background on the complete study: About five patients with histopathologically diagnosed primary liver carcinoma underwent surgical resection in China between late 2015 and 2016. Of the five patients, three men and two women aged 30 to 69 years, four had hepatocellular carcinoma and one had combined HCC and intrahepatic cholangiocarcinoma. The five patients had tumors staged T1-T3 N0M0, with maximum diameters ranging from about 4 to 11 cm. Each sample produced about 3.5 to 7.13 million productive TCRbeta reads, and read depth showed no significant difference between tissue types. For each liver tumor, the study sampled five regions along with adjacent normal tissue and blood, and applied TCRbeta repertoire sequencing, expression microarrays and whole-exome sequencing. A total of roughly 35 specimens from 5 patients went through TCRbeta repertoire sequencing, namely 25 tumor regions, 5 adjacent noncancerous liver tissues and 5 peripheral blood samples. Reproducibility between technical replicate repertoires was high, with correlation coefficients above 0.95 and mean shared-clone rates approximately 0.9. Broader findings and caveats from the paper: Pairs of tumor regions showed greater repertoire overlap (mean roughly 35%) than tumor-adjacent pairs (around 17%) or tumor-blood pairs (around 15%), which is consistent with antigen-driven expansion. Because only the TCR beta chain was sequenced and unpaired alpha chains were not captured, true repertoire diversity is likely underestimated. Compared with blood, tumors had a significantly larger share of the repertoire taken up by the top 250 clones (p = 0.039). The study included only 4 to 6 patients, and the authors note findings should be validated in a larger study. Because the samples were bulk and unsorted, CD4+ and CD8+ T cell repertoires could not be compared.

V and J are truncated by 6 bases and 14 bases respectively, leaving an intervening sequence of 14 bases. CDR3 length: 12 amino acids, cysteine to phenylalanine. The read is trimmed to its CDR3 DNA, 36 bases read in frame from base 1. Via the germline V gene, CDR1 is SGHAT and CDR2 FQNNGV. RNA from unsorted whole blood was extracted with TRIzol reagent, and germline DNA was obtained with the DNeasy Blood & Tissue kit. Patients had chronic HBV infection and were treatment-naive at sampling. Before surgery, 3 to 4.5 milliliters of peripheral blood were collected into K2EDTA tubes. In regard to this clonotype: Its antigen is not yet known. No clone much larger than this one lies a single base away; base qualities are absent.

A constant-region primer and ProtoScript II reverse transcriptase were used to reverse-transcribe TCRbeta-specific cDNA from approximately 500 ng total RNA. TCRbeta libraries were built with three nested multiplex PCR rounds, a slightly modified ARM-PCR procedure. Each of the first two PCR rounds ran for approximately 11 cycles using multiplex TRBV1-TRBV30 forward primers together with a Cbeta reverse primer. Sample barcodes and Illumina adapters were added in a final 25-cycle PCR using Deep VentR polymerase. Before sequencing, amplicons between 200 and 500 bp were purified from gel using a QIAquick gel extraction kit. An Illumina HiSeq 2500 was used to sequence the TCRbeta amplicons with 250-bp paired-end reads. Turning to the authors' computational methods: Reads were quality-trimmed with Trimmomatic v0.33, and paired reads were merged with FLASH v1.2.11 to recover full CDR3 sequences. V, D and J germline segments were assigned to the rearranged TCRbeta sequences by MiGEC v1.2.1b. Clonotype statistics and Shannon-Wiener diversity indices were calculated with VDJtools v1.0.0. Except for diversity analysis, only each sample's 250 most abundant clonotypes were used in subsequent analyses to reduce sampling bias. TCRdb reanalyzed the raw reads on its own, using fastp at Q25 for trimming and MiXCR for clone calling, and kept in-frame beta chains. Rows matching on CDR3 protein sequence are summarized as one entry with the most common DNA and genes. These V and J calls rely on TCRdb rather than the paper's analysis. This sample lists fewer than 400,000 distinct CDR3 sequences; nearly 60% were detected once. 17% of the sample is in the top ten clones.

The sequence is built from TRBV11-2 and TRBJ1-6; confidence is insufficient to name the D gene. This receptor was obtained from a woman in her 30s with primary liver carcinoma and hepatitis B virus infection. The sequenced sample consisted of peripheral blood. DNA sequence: TGTGCCAGCAGTTTGCCGGGTGTAGCCCTCCACTTT. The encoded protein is CASSLPGVALHF.